The subject of this entry is one T cell receptor (beta chain). Its antigen is unidentified. Prepared TCR beta cDNA libraries contained unique molecular identifiers. T cells numbering about 0.9 to 11 million yielded cDNA molecules that totaled about 500,000. TCRdb re-analysed the PCR reads in MiXCR, keeping a single row per CDR3 protein. The sample contains 430,000 or so distinct CDR3 sequences, approximately 37% of which appear only once. This sample is part of a study of post-analysis software for immune sequencing data. CDR1 is MDHEN and CDR2 is SYDVKM in the germline V gene. Trimming pared 3 bases from V and 2 bases from J, leaving 16 bases between. CDR3 length: 16 amino acids. Study-level results: Clustering by F measure revealed strong co-clustering among samples prepared together in one batch. Controls significantly exceeded multiple sclerosis patients in normalized Chao1 diversity. Comparison of patients with controls showed 4 to 6 TRBV segments more frequent in patients, TRBV5-6, TRBV5-1 and TRBV20-1 among them.

This chain connects TRBV28 to TRBJ2-5; D may correspond to TRBD1 or TRBD2 (5 bases each). Specimen: blood. This sequence was found in a girl aged 2-10 years with multiple sclerosis. CDR3 in DNA: TGTGCCAGCAGTTTGTATGGGGCGGGTGAGCAAGAGACCCAGTACTTC. Amino acids: CASSLYGAGEQETQYF.